The 29 T cell receptor beta chains in this list originate from one sample, sequenced in a study of blood T cell repertoires in COVID-19. Generated by immunoSEQ multiplex PCR, the TCRdb table keeps only in-frame clones and is missing some. The table records about 26,000 clones, approximately 92% of them present only once. Sequencing used peripheral blood. These receptors all stem from a human donor in a cohort sampled during active COVID-19.

V is TRBV5-8 and J is TRBJ2-6; 7 bases match TRBD1. Germline CDR1 is SGHTS and CDR2 is YDEGEE. CDR3 length equals 16 residues. With V trimmed by 1 base and J by 3 bases, 4 bases remained unmatched. The CDR3 DNA reads TGTGCCAGCAGCTTGTACAGGGGCGGTGGGGCCAACGTCCTGACTTTC. It specifies CASSLYRGGGANVLTF.

The chain combines TRBV6-2 or TRBV6-3 with TRBJ2-7; 7 bases map to TRBD1. The germline V gene has CDR1 MNHEY and CDR2 SVGEGT. V gave up 3 bases and J gave up 8 bases; unmatched junction bases: 31. This CDR3 comprises 21 residues. The CDR3 sequence: CASSYEYARGQTLRQALKQYF. In DNA, the CDR3 is TGTGCCAGCAGTTATGAGTATGCCCGGGGACAGACCCTTCGCCAGGCATTAAAGCAGTACTTC.

This clone was seen more than once but under ten times. The J gene is TRBJ1-2, the V gene TRBV9, with D hard to call. Trimming took off 3 bases at V and 4 bases at J, with 19 bases between the two ends. Germline CDR1 is SGDLS and CDR2 is YYNGEE. The CDR3 consists of 16 residues. The CDR3: CASSAPGRKGGYGYTF. Written as DNA, the CDR3 is TGTGCCAGCAGCGCTCCCGGACGTAAAGGAGGCTATGGCTACACCTTC.

This chain uses TRBV14 with TRBJ2-1; tentatively, D is TRBD1 (6 bases). The V end was cut by 4 bases, the J end by 3 bases, with 19 bases between. This CDR3 has 17 residues. CDR1 and CDR2 (germline): SGHDN, FVKESK. CDR3 amino acids: CASSRDYRVLGYNEQFF. The CDR3 nucleotides are TGTGCCAGCAGCCGCGATTACAGGGTGCTGGGCTACAATGAGCAGTTCTTC.

The V gene is TRBV5-5, the J gene TRBJ1-4, with 11 bases that match TRBD1. This CDR3 is built from 15 residues. Germline V lookup: CDR1 SGHKS, CDR2 YYEKEE (reference sequence). The J segment lost 4 bases and the V segment lost 4 bases, leaving 3 bases of the junction unmatched. The DNA for the CDR3 is TGTGCCAGCAGCCGGGACAGGGGGTTTAATGAAAAACTGTTTTTT. It codes for CASSRDRGFNEKLFF.

The rearrangement joins TRBV9 to TRBJ1-2; a weak D match, TRBD1 (5 bases). Germline V CDR1 and CDR2: SGDLS, YYNGEE. Trimming left V 3 bases short and J 4 bases short, with 16 bases between. The CDR3 totals 15 residues. The CDR3 reads CASSARLTDLYGYTF. CDR3 nucleotide sequence: TGTGCCAGCAGCGCTCGACTGACAGATCTCTATGGCTACACCTTC.

The V and J genes are TRBV5-6 and TRBJ2-5; D is unresolved. Germline-derived CDR1 and CDR2 are SGHDT and YYEEEE. Trimming stripped 0 bases from V and 5 bases from J, with 8 bases between. The CDR3 extends over 13 amino acids. CDR3 protein: CASSLVSSETQYF. The CDR3 region has the DNA TGTGCCAGCAGCTTGGTTAGTAGCGAGACCCAGTACTTC.

The chain couples TRBV2 to TRBJ2-1; 9 nucleotides align to TRBD1. Trimming removed 4 bases from V and 1 base from J; junction bases left unmatched: 11. Per the germline V gene, CDR1 is SNHLY and CDR2 is FYNNEI. The CDR3 totals 18 residues. The CDR3, as DNA: TGTGCCAGCAGTGCCTCGGCGTTCGGGACAGGGTCCTACAATGAGCAGTTCTTC. This sequence encodes CASSASAFGTGSYNEQFF.

The chain couples TRBV19 to TRBJ2-1; D is perhaps TRBD1 (6 bases). The germline V gene encodes CDR1 LNHDA and CDR2 SQIVND (reference sequence). V lost 5 bases and J 0 bases, leaving 14 bases between the germline ends. There are 16 residues in the CDR3. CDR3 sequence: CASSGLGAYSYNEQFF. CDR3 nucleotide sequence: TGTGCCAGTAGTGGCTTGGGGGCTTACTCCTACAATGAGCAGTTCTTC. Together with reference TRBV19 and TRBJ2-1, the CDR3 gives the full variable domain: DGGITQSPKYLFRKEGQNVTLSCEQNLNHDAMYWYRQDPGQGLRLIYYSQIVNDFQKGDIAEGYSVSREKKESFPLTVTSAQKNPTAFYLCASSGLGAYSYNEQFFGPGTRLTVL.

The chain has TRBV9 and TRBJ1-4; 8 bases match TRBD1. This CDR3 comprises 15 residues. Trimming at V came to 0 bases and at J to 7 bases, leaving 5 bases not matched to a gene. CDR1 is SGDLS, CDR2 YYNGEE, per germline. The CDR3 sequence: CASSVESGGLEKLFF. As DNA, the CDR3 is TGTGCCAGCAGCGTAGAATCAGGGGGCCTTGAAAAACTGTTTTTT.

CDR3 DNA sequence: TGTGCCAGCAGCCAAAGGACATTCGGCTACACCTTC. Translation gives CASSQRTFGYTF. The chain combines TRBV14 with TRBJ1-2; tentatively, D is TRBD1 (5 bases). The germline CDR1 and CDR2 sequences are SGHDN and FVKESK. This CDR3 spans 12 amino acids. Trimming cost V 2 bases and J 8 bases, with 9 bases left between them.

The chain uses TRBV7-7 and TRBJ2-1; D remains unclear. From germline, CDR1 is SSHAT and CDR2 FNYEAQ (reference sequence). The V end lost 0 bases, the J end lost 4 bases, and 13 bases lay between the germline ends. This CDR3 region has 16 residues. CDR3 sequence reads: CASSLAAPGPYNEQFF. For the CDR3, the DNA is TGTGCCAGCAGCTTAGCGGCCCCTGGGCCTTACAATGAGCAGTTCTTC.

This chain connects TRBV28 to TRBJ2-2, with 7 nucleotides matching TRBD2. Germline trimming cut 11 bases from V and 8 bases from J; bases unmatched to any gene: 8. The CDR3 is 12 residues long. The germline CDR1 and CDR2 sequences are MDHEN and SYDVKM. The CDR3 sequence is CAGASGGGELFF. The CDR3 DNA follows: TGTGCCGGGGCTAGCGGCGGGGGGGAGCTGTTTTTT. The full variable domain, completed using reference TRBV28 and TRBJ2-2, is DVKVTQSSRYLVKRTGEKVFLECVQDMDHENMFWYRQDPGLGLRLIYFSYDVKMKEKGDIPEGYSVSREKKERFSLILESASTNQTSMYLCAGASGGGELFFGEGSRLTVL.

The rearrangement links TRBV19 to TRBJ2-1; 9 bases agree with TRBD2. This CDR3 region has 17 residues. V shed 4 bases, J shed 2 bases, and the junction held 9 bases outside the gene matches. CDR1 and CDR2 (germline): LNHDA, SQIVND (reference sequence). The CDR3 here is CASSRGTGGGAYNEQFF. CDR3 coding DNA: TGTGCCAGTAGTAGGGGAACGGGCGGGGGGGCCTACAATGAGCAGTTCTTC.

The chain employs TRBV5-1 and TRBJ2-1, with 10 bases fitting TRBD1. V gave up 0 bases and J gave up 10 bases; unmatched junction bases: 4. CDR3 length: 14 residues. From germline, CDR1 is SGHRS and CDR2 YFSETQ. The CDR3 region is CASSLVGQGREQFF. The CDR3 bases are TGCGCCAGCAGCTTGGTGGGACAGGGGCGCGAGCAGTTCTTC.

The chain couples TRBV5-5 to TRBJ1-2, with D perhaps TRBD1 (5 bases). Germline V lookup: CDR1 SGHKS, CDR2 YYEKEE (reference sequence). The CDR3 runs to 16 residues. Between the trimmed V and J ends, which lost 2 bases and 0 bases, there was a span of 14 bases. The CDR3 nucleotides are TGTGCCAGCAGCTTTCTATCCAGGGAACCTAACTATGGCTACACCTTC. It yields the protein CASSFLSREPNYGYTF.

This rearrangement joins TRBV9 to TRBJ2-7; 9 bases match TRBD1. Germline V gene lookup returns CDR1 SGDLS and CDR2 YYNGEE. The CDR3 is 17 residues long. V lost 3 bases, J lost 0 bases, and 10 bases stayed unmatched. The CDR3: CASSAFNRGRVSYEQYV. The CDR3 bases are TGTGCCAGCAGCGCGTTCAACAGGGGGCGCGTCTCCTACGAGCAGTACGTC.

This clone occurred once. This chain connects TRBV20-1 to TRBJ1-1; 7 positions agree with TRBD1. Germline CDR1 reads DFQATT; CDR2 reads SNEGSKA (reference sequence). V shed 3 bases, J shed 5 bases, and the junction held 12 bases outside the gene matches. The CDR3 loop spans 15 amino acids. CDR3 nucleotides: TGCAGTGCTAGTCGGCCTCAGGGGGGAAGGACTGAAGCTTTCTTT. It encodes CSASRPQGGRTEAFF.

J is TRBJ1-6 and V is TRBV3-1 (or the pseudogene TRBV3-2); tentative D call: TRBD1 (5 bases). Deletions cut 3 bases from V and 9 bases from J, with 12 bases between. Germline loops: CDR1 LGHDT, CDR2 YNNKEL (reference sequence). The CDR3 spans 14 residues. The CDR3 DNA reads as TGTGCCAGCAGCCAGGGGGGAGGACGTTCACCCCTCCACTTT. This sequence encodes CASSQGGGRSPLHF.

This chain uses TRBV5-4 with TRBJ1-2; D gene unclear. Germline-derived CDR1 and CDR2 are SGHNT and YYREEE (reference sequence). Deletions cut 4 bases from V and 6 bases from J, with 16 bases between. This CDR3 is built from 14 residues. CDR3 region: CASSPVDSGHGYTF. CDR3 DNA sequence: TGTGCCAGCAGCCCGGTGGACTCAGGTCATGGCTACACCTTC.

The J gene is TRBJ1-5, the V gene TRBV5-6, with a possible D match to TRBD1 (5 bases). This CDR3 spans 15 amino acids. Germline-derived CDR1 and CDR2 are SGHDT and YYEEEE. Trimming cost V 3 bases and J 2 bases, with 12 bases left between them. The CDR3: CASSSAGLGNQPQHF. The CDR3 bases are TGTGCCAGCAGCTCTGCGGGGCTTGGCAATCAGCCCCAGCATTTT.

This chain uses TRBV3-1 (or the pseudogene TRBV3-2) with TRBJ2-2; D gene ambiguous. This CDR3 has 15 amino acids. Germline V gene sequence: CDR1 LGHDT, CDR2 YNNKEL (reference sequence). Trimming shortened V by 6 bases and J by 6 bases, and 17 bases separated the two germline ends. This chain's CDR3 is CASSHTGRAAGELFF. The CDR3 DNA sequence: TGTGCCAGCAGTCATACGGGTCGCGCGGCCGGGGAGCTGTTTTTT.

This chain joins TRBV4-1 and TRBJ1-2; perhaps TRBD1 as D (6 bases). The V gene lost 3 bases and the J gene lost 0 bases, with 17 bases spanning the gap. The germline V gene encodes CDR1 MGHRA and CDR2 YSYEKL. The CDR3 consists of 17 residues. In DNA, the CDR3 is TGCGCCAGCAGCCAGAGGGGGGGAGAAGGGGCTAACTATGGCTACACCTTC. As protein: CASSQRGGEGANYGYTF.

CDR3 sequence: CASSRESSYNEQFF. The CDR3 DNA reads TGTGCCAGCAGTCGCGAGAGCTCCTACAATGAGCAGTTCTTC. V gene TRBV6-6 combines with J gene TRBJ2-1; D unclear. There are 14 residues in the CDR3. Germline values: CDR1 MNHNY, CDR2 SVGAGI (reference sequence). The V gene lost 5 bases and the J gene lost 0 bases, with 8 bases spanning the gap.

The V gene is TRBV11-2, the J gene TRBJ2-3; 9 bases fit TRBD1. The J segment lost 4 bases and the V segment lost 7 bases, leaving 6 bases of the junction unmatched. Germline CDR1 SGHAT, CDR2 FQNNGV. This CDR3 has 14 residues. CDR3 DNA sequence: TGTGCCAGCATCCCCAACAGGGGGCCAGATACGCAGTATTTT. It yields the protein CASIPNRGPDTQYF.

This rearrangement joins TRBV11-3 to TRBJ2-1, with 11 bases aligning to TRBD1. Germline lookup yields CDR1 SGHNT and CDR2 YENEEA. The V and J ends lost 4 bases and 5 bases, in that order; junction bases with no gene match: 7. The CDR3 is 16 residues long. The CDR3, as DNA: TGTGCCAGCAGCTCCGGACAGGGGGCTGGGGACAATGAGCAGTTCTTC. Amino acids: CASSSGQGAGDNEQFF.

The genes are TRBV7-2 and TRBJ2-3; perhaps TRBD2 as D (5 bases). This CDR3 has 12 residues. Germline V gene data show CDR1 as SGHTA and CDR2 as FQGNSA. Trimming removed 4 bases from V and 5 bases from J, with 7 bases in between. The CDR3 DNA is TGTGCCAGCAGCTCGAGGGTAGATACGCAGTATTTT. Amino acids: CASSSRVDTQYF.

The chain links TRBV7-3 to TRBJ2-3; 8 positions agree with TRBD2. Germline V CDR1 and CDR2: SGHTA, FQGTGA. The CDR3 has 15 amino acids. With 3 bases clipped from V and 3 bases from J, the junction kept 5 bases outside the gene matches. The CDR3 loop reads CASSLRGGPTDTQYF. The CDR3 DNA sequence: TGTGCCAGCAGCTTGCGCGGGGGGCCGACAGATACGCAGTATTTT.

CDR3 in DNA: TGCAGCGTTGAAAATGACAGGGATAGCACAGATACGCAGTATTTT. Translating gives CSVENDRDSTDTQYF. The chain joins TRBV29-1 to TRBJ2-3; 7 nucleotides align to TRBD1. Germline CDR1 reads SQVTM; CDR2 reads ANQGSEA. The CDR3 totals 15 residues. V shed 2 bases and J 0 bases; nucleotides not matched to a gene: 5.